The clone carrying this TCR beta chain occurred a few times. The table came from immunoSEQ multiplex PCR; TCRdb's copy has only in-frame clones and leaves some out. Of roughly 110,000 clones in the sample, 81% were seen once. These data are taken from a study of blood T cell repertoires in COVID-19. On the study more broadly: Samples of COVID-19 (acute and convalescent) were obtained from the United States, Italy and Spain.

Germline lookup yields CDR1 MNHEY and CDR2 SMNVEV (reference sequence). This CDR3 spans 16 amino acids. V was clipped by 0 bases and J by 2 bases; unmatched bases: 7. The sample was peripheral blood. This rearrangement joins TRBV27 to TRBJ2-7, with 7 positions matching TRBD1. This receptor was obtained from a man aged 50-59 years with acute or convalescent COVID-19. Here the CDR3 DNA reads TGTGCCAGCAGTTTATCCCTCGGGACAGTAGCCTACGAGCAGTACTTC. Protein product: CASSLSLGTVAYEQYF.